Below, one TCR beta chain is given with its context. What it binds is unknown. This CDR3 is built from 13 residues. Looked up from germline, CDR1 is MGHRA and CDR2 is YSYEKL. V lost 4 bases to trimming and J lost 2 bases, with 9 bases between them. These data are taken from a study of T cell responses to AZD1222 COVID-19 vaccine. General study points: Reportedly, nearly half of unique spike TCRs recognized epitopes outside B.1.351/B.1.1.7 mutations.

Data came from immunoSEQ multiplex PCR; TCRdb stores just in-frame clones and leaves some out. The data contain under 200,000 clones, 94% of them singletons. The origin of this receptor is an adult in good health. The specimen comprised peripheral blood, sampled on day 0 of AZD1222 vaccination. The chain couples TRBV4-1 to TRBJ2-7; possible D gene TRBD2, 5 bases. The CDR3: CASSPGLTYEQYF. CDR3 coding DNA: TGCGCCAGCAGCCCAGGACTGACCTACGAGCAGTACTTC.